This T cell receptor (beta chain) originates from a study of cytomegalovirus exposure and HLA in healthy donors. Study-level results: Roughly uniform depth of sequencing across donors was assumed in presence/absence analyses. It was approximately 150 TCR beta chains that were listed as cytomegalovirus-associated.

Use of 60 Vbeta and 13 Jbeta primers characterized the PCR. Authors' processing steps: About 12 million shared chains were among the 60 million to 80 million unique TCR beta chains that a later analysis counted. The table came from immunoSEQ multiplex PCR; TCRdb's copy has only in-frame clones and leaves some out. V, J and clone size are those of that table, while D and trimming were read from the DNA. The sample yields about 98,000 clones, around 68% seen once. CDR1 and CDR2 from the germline V gene are SGHRS and YFSETQ. The CDR3 extends over 15 amino acids. The junction had 4 bases not matched to a gene; V was cut back by 0 bases and J by 6 bases. Worth noting for this clone: Its matching antigen is unknown.

This rearrangement joins TRBV5-1 to TRBJ2-1, with 9 bases lining up with TRBD1. This clonotype was sampled from a man in his forties or fifties in good health and CMV-seronegative. The sequenced material came from PBMCs. The CDR3 region has the DNA TGCGCCAGCAGCTTGGGACAGGGGGGTGTCAATGAGCAGTTCTTC. Amino acids: CASSLGQGGVNEQFF.